These 23 T cell receptor beta chains came from one sample sequenced in a study of T cell clonality in common variable immunodeficiency. Sequencing was performed with immunoSEQ multiplex PCR; in TCRdb, only in-frame clones are kept and a portion is missing. The sample counts tens of thousands of clones, none seen once; the ten largest own 0.95%. The sequencing sample was made of peripheral blood mononuclear cells. The receptors were gathered from a person aged 18 to 75 in good health.

This clone was picked up many times. The read ends 3 residues early relative to the CDR3; the germline J gene fills the gap. The chain carries TRBV9 and TRBJ2-5; D unresolved. The ends were cut back, 0 bases at V and 2 bases at J, with 14 bases in the middle. Germline V lookup: CDR1 SGDLS, CDR2 YYNGEE. CDR3 length: 16 residues. The CDR3 bases that were read are TGTGCCAGCAGCGTAGGGGCAGCCTACTTTCAAGAGACC. This sequence encodes CASSVGAAYFQET. Given in full, the CDR3 is CASSVGAAYFQETQYF.

This clone was recorded at least ten times. The sequenced fragment ends 3 residues before the CDR3 boundary, so the rest is inferred from the germline J gene. The chain employs TRBV7-2 and TRBJ1-3; 8 nucleotides agree with TRBD1. Germline V CDR1 and CDR2: SGHTA, FQGNSA. The ends lost 5 bases at V and 0 bases at J; junction bases unmatched: 3. CDR3 length: 15 amino acids. This CDR3 is CASSRQGNSGNTIYF. The sequenced CDR3 bases are TGTGCCAGCAGCCGACAGGGGAACTCTGGAAACACC.

This clone was counted many times. The read finishes 3 residues shy of the CDR3 end, and the germline J gene is used to complete it. The rearrangement links TRBV6-2 or TRBV6-3 to TRBJ1-6; unclear D gene. There are 15 residues in the CDR3. Trimming removed 5 bases at V and 0 bases at J, with 8 bases between. Germline CDR1 MNHEY, CDR2 SVGEGT. The CDR3 protein is CASSPHSSYNSPLHF. CDR3 DNA, as far as it was read: TGTGCCAGCAGTCCACACAGCTCCTATAATTCACCC.

This clone was detected ten times or more. The read terminates 3 residues before the CDR3 end, so the remaining end is supplied by the germline J gene. The chain uses TRBV18 and TRBJ1-1, with a tentative D call TRBD1 (6 bases). The CDR3 totals 13 residues. Germline CDR1 reads KGHSH; CDR2 reads LQKENI. Trimming left V 6 bases short and J 1 base short, with 9 bases between. The part of the CDR3 DNA that was read is TGTGCCAGCTCCCAGGACAGGAACACTGAA. It translates to CASSQDRNTE. The entire CDR3 protein reads CASSQDRNTEAFF.

This clone came up many times. The read finishes 3 residues shy of the CDR3 end, and the germline J gene is used to complete it. Within the sample, other DNA sequences also encode this same CDR3. The chain links TRBV5-4 to TRBJ2-1; 7 nucleotides match TRBD1. The CDR3 length is 13 residues. V lost 0 bases to trimming and J lost 8 bases; unmatched junction nucleotides: 2. Germline values: CDR1 SGHNT, CDR2 YYREEE (reference sequence). CDR3 bases read: TGTGCCAGCAGCTTGGTTACAGGGGATGAG. Amino acids: CASSLVTGDE. The whole CDR3 reads CASSLVTGDEQFF. The full variable domain, rest sourced from reference TRBV5-4 and TRBJ2-1, is ETGVTQSPTHLIKTRGQQVTLRCSSQSGHNTVSWYQQALGQGPQFIFQYYREEENGRGNFPPRFSGLQFPNYSSELNVNALELDDSALYLCASSLVTGDEQFFGPGTRLTVL.

This clone was counted ten times or more. Incomplete CDR3 DNA: TGCGCCAGCCGGACTAGCGGAGACAATGAG. Translated, it gives CASRTSGDNE. From start to end, the CDR3 is CASRTSGDNEQFF. V and J are TRBV4-1 and TRBJ2-1; 10 bases fit TRBD2. The read ends 3 residues early relative to the CDR3; the germline J gene fills the gap. J lost 5 bases, V lost 8 bases, and 3 bases had no gene match. The V gene's germline CDR1 is MGHRA and CDR2 YSYEKL. The CDR3 loop spans 13 amino acids.

In its sample, this clone was seen many times. The read gets to within 3 residues of the CDR3 end, and the germline J gene fills in the rest. V gene TRBV5-1 combines with J gene TRBJ2-3, with D possibly TRBD1 on 6 matching bases. The V end lost 4 bases, the J end lost 6 bases, and 18 bases lay between the germline ends. The CDR3 totals 15 residues. In germline, CDR1 is SGHRS, CDR2 YFSETQ. CDR3 region: CASSLGGGQSDTQYF. The DNA read from the CDR3 is TGCGCCAGCAGCCTCGGTGGGGGCCAATCCGATACG.

In this sample, this clone turned up many times. This chain's CDR3 is CASSASGRDSYEQYF. The CDR3 DNA, read in part, is TGTGCCAGCAGCGCTAGCGGGAGGGACTCCTACGAG. The chain recombines TRBV2 with TRBJ2-7, with TRBD2 matching over 12 bases. The sequenced fragment ends 3 residues before the CDR3 boundary, so the rest is inferred from the germline J gene. CDR3 length equals 15 residues. Germline trimming cut 6 bases from V and 0 bases from J; bases unmatched to any gene: 3. Germline V gene data show CDR1 as SNHLY and CDR2 as FYNNEI. Full variable domain (outside the CDR3, taken from reference TRBV2 and TRBJ2-7): EPEVTQTPSHQVTQMGQEVILRCVPISNHLYFYWYRQILGQKVEFLVSFYNNEISEKSEIFDDQFSVERPDGSNFTLKIRSTKLEDSAMYFCASSASGRDSYEQYFGPGTRLTVT.

This clone was found many times. From the germline J gene comes the end of the CDR3, since the read stops 3 residues before it. The genes are TRBV12-3 or TRBV12-4 and TRBJ1-5; D might be TRBD1 (6 bases). The CDR3 covers 12 residues. The V end was cut by 5 bases, the J end by 7 bases, with 9 bases between. The CDR3 bases that were read are TGTGCCAGCAGTATCCAGGGGCAGCCC. It codes for CASSIQGQP. In full, the CDR3 reads CASSIQGQPQHF.

This clone was recorded many times. The CDR3 end lies 3 residues beyond the end of the read and is filled in from the germline J gene. The J gene is TRBJ2-5, the V gene TRBV5-4, with D perhaps matching TRBD1 (6 bases). Germline V lookup: CDR1 SGHNT, CDR2 YYREEE (reference sequence). The CDR3 has 14 residues. Deletions cut 0 bases from V and 4 bases from J, with 10 bases between. The sequenced CDR3 bases are TGTGCCAGCAGCTTGGAACAGGGAACAGAGACC. Translated: CASSLEQGTET. The whole CDR3 protein reads CASSLEQGTETQYF.

This clone showed up many times. The read ends 3 residues before the CDR3 terminus; that terminus is restored from the germline J gene. The chain links TRBV5-6 to TRBJ2-2, with TRBD2 matching 11 bases. Germline lookup yields CDR1 SGHDT and CDR2 YYEEEE. CDR3 length equals 15 residues. The CDR3 bases that were read are TGTGCCAGCAGCTTGGGCGGGACTAGCGGTGTGGTG. The encoded protein is CASSLGGTSGVV. The whole CDR3 sequence reads CASSLGGTSGVVLFF. The full variable domain, its missing parts supplied by reference TRBV5-6 and TRBJ2-2, is DAGVTQSPTHLIKTRGQQVTLRCSPKSGHDTVSWYQQALGQGPQFIFQYYEEEERQRGNFPDRFSGHQFPNYSSELNVNALLLGDSALYLCASSLGGTSGVVLFFGEGSRLTVL.

This clone was recorded at least ten times. The CDR3 end falls 3 residues outside the read, so it is completed with the germline J gene. The chain combines TRBV30 with TRBJ1-3; D unresolved. This CDR3 has 13 residues. Germline V lookup: CDR1 GTSNPN, CDR2 SVGIG (reference sequence). V was clipped by 3 bases and J by 4 bases, with 10 bases between them. This CDR3 is CAWRVPGGNTIYF. CDR3 bases read: TGTGCCTGGAGGGTCCCGGGGGGAAACACC.

This clone was detected many times. The CDR3 goes on 3 residues after the read ends, and that part is filled in from the germline J gene. The rearrangement joins TRBV5-4 to TRBJ2-7; D is perhaps TRBD1 (6 bases). There are 14 residues in the CDR3. The germline CDR1 and CDR2 sequences are SGHNT and YYREEE (reference sequence). V lost 4 bases and J 4 bases, leaving 15 bases between the germline ends. The CDR3 loop reads CASSPGHPLYEQYF. The DNA read from the CDR3 is TGTGCCAGCAGCCCGGGACACCCGTTATACGAG.

There are many counts of this clone. The observed sequence ends 3 residues before the CDR3 terminus, with the missing tail filled in from the germline J gene. This rearrangement joins TRBV7-8 to TRBJ1-5; 7 bases align to TRBD1. Trimming cost V 4 bases and J 1 base; bases outside gene matches: 7. There are 16 residues in the CDR3. Germline V gene lookup returns CDR1 SGHVS and CDR2 FQNEAQ. CDR3 sequence reads: CASSSLRDSSNQPQHF. CDR3 DNA (partial): TGTGCCAGCAGCTCTCTCCGGGACAGCAGCAATCAGCCC.

This clone was picked up many times. The CDR3 spells CASSPDRGWADTQYF. CDR3 bases read: TGTGCCAGCAGCCCCGACAGGGGGTGGGCAGATACG. The genes are TRBV7-9 and TRBJ2-3, with TRBD1 identical over 9 bases. The observed sequence ends 3 residues before the CDR3 terminus, with the missing tail filled in from the germline J gene. CDR1 and CDR2 (germline): SEHNR, FQNEAQ (reference sequence). CDR3 length equals 15 residues. Losses at the gene ends were 5 bases for V and 4 bases for J; bases not matched to a gene: 7.

This clone was counted many times. A junction end diverges from the germline sequence, so it may reflect a read error. The CDR3 end is not reached by the read, which stops 3 residues before it; the germline J gene fills it in. The rearrangement uses TRBV4-2 and TRBJ2-2; D call uncertain. Germline V CDR1 and CDR2: LGHNA, YNFKEQ. This CDR3 region has 14 residues. The CDR3 bases that were read are TGCGCCAGCAGCCAAGATGGGCGCACCGGGGAG. Translating it yields CASSQDGRTGE. The entire CDR3 reads CASSQDGRTGELFF.

This clone was detected many times. The read stops 3 residues short of the end of the CDR3; the missing end is completed from the germline J gene. The chain is built from TRBV27 and TRBJ2-5; D is perhaps TRBD2 (6 bases). This CDR3 spans 15 amino acids. V was shortened by 5 bases and J by 4 bases, with 17 bases between the two germline ends. Germline CDR1 reads MNHEY; CDR2 reads SMNVEV (reference sequence). The CDR3 loop is CASSRAGLWGETQYF. CDR3 bases read: TGTGCCAGCAGTCGGGCGGGACTGTGGGGAGAGACC.

This clone was seen at least ten times. The read falls 3 residues short of the CDR3 end, and the missing part is taken from the germline J gene. The chain recombines TRBV20-1 with TRBJ2-1; 12 nucleotides align to TRBD2. V shed 7 bases and J 3 bases; nucleotides not matched to a gene: 4. CDR1 is DFQATT, CDR2 SNEGSKA, per germline (reference sequence). The CDR3 has 14 residues. The CDR3 DNA, read in part, is TGCAGTGGGAGGACTAGCGGGAACTACAATGAG. Protein product: CSGRTSGNYNE. The entire CDR3 protein reads CSGRTSGNYNEQFF.

This clone was counted many times. Read coverage stops 3 residues before the CDR3 terminus; the germline J gene supplies the remainder. The chain links TRBV6-2 or TRBV6-3 to TRBJ1-1; D unresolved. The CDR3 covers 13 residues. Germline CDR1 and CDR2: MNHEY and SVGEGT. The germline V and J ends were trimmed by 2 bases and 0 bases, with 4 bases remaining between them. The covered CDR3 bases are TGTGCCAGCAGTTACCGGGTGAACACTGAA. This translates into CASSYRVNTE. In full, the CDR3 is CASSYRVNTEAFF.

There are many counts of this clone. The junction differs from germline at one of its ends, possibly a read error. The CDR3 end lies 3 residues beyond the end of the read and is filled in from the germline J gene. The chain couples TRBV4-2 to TRBJ2-7; the D gene is possibly TRBD1 (6 bases). Germline CDR1 reads LGHNA; CDR2 reads YNFKEQ. The CDR3 covers 16 residues. The part of the CDR3 DNA that was read is TGCGCCAGCAGCCAAGACACGGGACACCACTCCTACGAG. Translating gives CASSQDTGHHSYE. The CDR3 in its entirety is CASSQDTGHHSYEQYF.

Ten or more counts support this clone. The read gets to within 3 residues of the CDR3 end, and the germline J gene fills in the rest. The V gene is TRBV6-1, the J gene TRBJ2-3, with D perhaps matching TRBD1 (6 bases). V gave up 3 bases and J gave up 0 bases, with 7 bases separating them. The CDR3 extends over 14 amino acids. Germline V CDR1 and CDR2: MNHNS, SASEGT. The CDR3 region is CASSEGASTDTQYF. The part of the CDR3 DNA that was read is TGTGCCAGCAGTGAGGGGGCTAGCACAGATACG.

This clone was counted ten times or more. With the read ending 3 residues before the CDR3 end, the germline J gene is used to fill in that end. The V gene is TRBV7-9, the J gene TRBJ2-1; 10 bases line up with TRBD1. The CDR3 has 15 residues. Trimming cost V 5 bases and J 4 bases; bases outside gene matches: 5. CDR1 is SEHNR, CDR2 FQNEAQ, per germline (reference sequence). CDR3 sequence reads: CASSMGGQGYNEQFF. Partial CDR3 DNA: TGTGCCAGCAGCATGGGGGGACAGGGGTACAATGAG. Filled out from reference TRBV7-9 and TRBJ2-1, the complete variable domain reads DTGVSQNPRHKITKRGQNVTFRCDPISEHNRLYWYRQTLGQGPEFLTYFQNEAQLEKSRLLSDRFSAERPKGSFSTLEIQRTEQGDSAMYLCASSMGGQGYNEQFFGPGTRLTVL.

This clone was seen many times. The read finishes 3 residues shy of the CDR3 end, and the germline J gene is used to complete it. This chain connects TRBV28 to TRBJ1-1; D may be TRBD1 (6 bases). Germline values: CDR1 MDHEN, CDR2 SYDVKM. This CDR3 spans 14 amino acids. The CDR3 DNA, read in part, is TGTGCCAGCAGACCCCCCGGGGGGGGCAACGAA. Translated: CASRPPGGGNE. The entire CDR3 protein is CASRPPGGGNEAFF.